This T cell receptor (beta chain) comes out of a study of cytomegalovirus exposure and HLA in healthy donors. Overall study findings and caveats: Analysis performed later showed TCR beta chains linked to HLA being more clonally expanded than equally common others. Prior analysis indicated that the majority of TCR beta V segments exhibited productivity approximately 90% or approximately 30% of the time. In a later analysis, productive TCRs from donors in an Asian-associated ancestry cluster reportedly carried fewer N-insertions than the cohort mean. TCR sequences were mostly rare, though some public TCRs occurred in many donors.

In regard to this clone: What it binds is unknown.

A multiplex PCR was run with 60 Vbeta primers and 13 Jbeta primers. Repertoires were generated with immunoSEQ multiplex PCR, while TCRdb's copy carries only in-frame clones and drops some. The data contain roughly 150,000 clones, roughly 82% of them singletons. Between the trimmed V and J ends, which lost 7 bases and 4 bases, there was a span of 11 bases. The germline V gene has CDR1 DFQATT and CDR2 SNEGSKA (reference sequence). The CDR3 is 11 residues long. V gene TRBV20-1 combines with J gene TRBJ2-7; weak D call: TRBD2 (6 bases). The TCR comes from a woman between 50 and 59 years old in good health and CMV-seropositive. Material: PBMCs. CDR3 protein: CSGASEYEQYF. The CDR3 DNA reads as TGCAGTGGGGCTAGCGAGTACGAGCAGTACTTC.